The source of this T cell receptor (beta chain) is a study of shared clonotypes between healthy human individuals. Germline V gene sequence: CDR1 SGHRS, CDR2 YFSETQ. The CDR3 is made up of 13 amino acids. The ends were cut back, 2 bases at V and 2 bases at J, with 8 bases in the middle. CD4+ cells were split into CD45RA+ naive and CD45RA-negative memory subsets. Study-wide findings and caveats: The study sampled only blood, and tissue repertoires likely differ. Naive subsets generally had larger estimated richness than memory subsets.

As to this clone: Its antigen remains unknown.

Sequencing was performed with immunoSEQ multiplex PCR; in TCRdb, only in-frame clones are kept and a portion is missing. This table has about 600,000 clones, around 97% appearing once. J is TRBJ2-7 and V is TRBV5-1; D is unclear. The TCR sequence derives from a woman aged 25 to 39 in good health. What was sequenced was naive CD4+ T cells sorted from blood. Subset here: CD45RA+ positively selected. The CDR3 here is CASSLTVPYEQYF. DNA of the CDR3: TGCGCCAGCAGCTTAACGGTCCCCTACGAGCAGTACTTC.